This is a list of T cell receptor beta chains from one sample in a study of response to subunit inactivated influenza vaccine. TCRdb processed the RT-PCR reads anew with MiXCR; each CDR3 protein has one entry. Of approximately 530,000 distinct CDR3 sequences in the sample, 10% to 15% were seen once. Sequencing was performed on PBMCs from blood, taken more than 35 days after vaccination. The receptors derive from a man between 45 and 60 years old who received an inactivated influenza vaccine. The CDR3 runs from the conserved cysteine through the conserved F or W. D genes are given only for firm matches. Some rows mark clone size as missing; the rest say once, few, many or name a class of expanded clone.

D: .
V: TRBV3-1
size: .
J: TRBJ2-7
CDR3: CASSQDAGAREQYF
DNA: TGTGCCAGCAGCCAAGATGCGGGGGCGCGGGAGCAGTACTTC

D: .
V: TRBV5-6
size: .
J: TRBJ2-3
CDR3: CASSFKDGGLSTDTQYF
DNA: TGTGCCAGCAGCTTTAAGGACGGAGGACTGTCCACAGATACGCAGTATTTT

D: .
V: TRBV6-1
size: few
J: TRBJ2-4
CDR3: CASRGGDSPKNIQYF
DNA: TGTGCCAGCAGAGGCGGGGACAGCCCCAAAAACATTCAGTACTTC

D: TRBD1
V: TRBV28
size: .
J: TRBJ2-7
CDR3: CASRPMNRGMGEQYF
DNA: TGTGCCAGCAGGCCGATGAACAGGGGGATGGGCGAGCAGTACTTC

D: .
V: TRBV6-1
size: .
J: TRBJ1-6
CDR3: CASKLGAYLETSPLHF
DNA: TGTGCCAGCAAATTAGGGGCCTACTTAGAAACTTCACCCCTCCACTTT

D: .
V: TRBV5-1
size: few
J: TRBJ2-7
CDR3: CASSGLWGEQYF
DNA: TGCGCCAGCAGCGGACTCTGGGGCGAGCAGTACTTC

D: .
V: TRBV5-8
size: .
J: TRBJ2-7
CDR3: CASSLRGGREQYF
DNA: TGTGCCAGCAGCTTGAGGGGGGGTCGGGAGCAGTACTTC

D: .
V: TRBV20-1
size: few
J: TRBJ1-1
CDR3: CSARTPRGSPEAFF
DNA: TGCAGTGCTAGAACTCCTCGAGGGTCTCCTGAAGCTTTCTTT

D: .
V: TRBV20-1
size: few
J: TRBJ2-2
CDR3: CSAIGTPTGELFF
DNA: TGCAGTGCTATCGGGACTCCCACCGGGGAGCTGTTTTTT

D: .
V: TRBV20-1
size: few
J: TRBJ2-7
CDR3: CSAANKSHRAFIREQYF
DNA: TGCAGTGCCGCAAACAAATCTCACAGGGCCTTTATCCGGGAGCAGTACTTC

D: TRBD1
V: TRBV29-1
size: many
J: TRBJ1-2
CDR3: CSVAWDSPTRYGYTF
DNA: TGCAGCGTCGCCTGGGACAGCCCTACCCGGTATGGCTACACCTTC

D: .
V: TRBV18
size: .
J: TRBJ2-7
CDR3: CASSPGSQRSYEQYF
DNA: TGTGCCAGCTCACCGGGCTCGCAGCGAAGCTACGAGCAGTACTTC

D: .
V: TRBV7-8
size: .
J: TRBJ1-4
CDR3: CASSPRWAGSNEKLFF
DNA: TGTGCCAGCAGCCCACGGTGGGCAGGGAGTAATGAAAAACTGTTTTTT

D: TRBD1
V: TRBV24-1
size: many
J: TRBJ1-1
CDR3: CATSGIGTDMNTEAFF
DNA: TGTGCCACCAGTGGTATCGGGACAGATATGAACACTGAAGCTTTCTTT

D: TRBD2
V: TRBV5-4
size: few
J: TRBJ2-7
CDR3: CASSGGLAVYEQYF
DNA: TGTGCCAGCAGCGGTGGACTAGCCGTCTACGAGCAGTACTTC

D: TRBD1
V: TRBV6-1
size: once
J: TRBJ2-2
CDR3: CGCSNSGTGRTGELFF
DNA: TGTGGCTGTAGTAATTCCGGGACAGGGAGAACCGGGGAGCTGTTTTTT

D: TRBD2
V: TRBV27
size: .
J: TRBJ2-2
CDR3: CASSFRLAGVRTGELFF
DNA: TGTGCCAGCAGTTTCCGACTAGCGGGAGTCCGCACCGGGGAGCTGTTTTTT

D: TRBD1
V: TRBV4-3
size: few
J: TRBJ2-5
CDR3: CASSQERTGFEQTQYF
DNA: TGCGCCAGCAGCCAAGAGAGGACAGGGTTTGAACAGACCCAGTACTTC

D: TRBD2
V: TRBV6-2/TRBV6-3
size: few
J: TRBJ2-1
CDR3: CASKLLAGASYNEQFF
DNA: TGTGCCAGCAAGTTACTAGCGGGAGCCTCTTACAATGAGCAGTTCTTC

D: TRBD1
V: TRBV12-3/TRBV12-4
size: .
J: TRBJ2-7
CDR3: CASRGTGTIYEQYF
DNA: TGTGCCAGCAGGGGGACAGGGACGATTTACGAGCAGTACTTC

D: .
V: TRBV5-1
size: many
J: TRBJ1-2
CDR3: CASSEGISNYGYTF
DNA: TGCGCCAGCAGCGAGGGAATATCTAACTATGGCTACACCTTC

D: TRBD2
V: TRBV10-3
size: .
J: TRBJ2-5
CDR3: CAISPAGGLEETQYF
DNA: TGTGCCATCAGTCCAGCGGGGGGGCTTGAAGAGACCCAGTACTTC

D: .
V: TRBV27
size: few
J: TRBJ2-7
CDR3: CASSPYSVTGGEQYF
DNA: TGTGCCAGCAGCCCGTACAGTGTGACCGGAGGGGAGCAGTACTTC

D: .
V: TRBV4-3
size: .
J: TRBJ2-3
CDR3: CASSQVRTDTQYF
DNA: TGCGCCAGCAGCCAAGTTAGGACAGATACGCAGTATTTT

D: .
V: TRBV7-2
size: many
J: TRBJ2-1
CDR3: CAGPVQISNNEQFF
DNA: TGTGCCGGCCCGGTGCAGATCTCCAACAATGAGCAGTTCTTC

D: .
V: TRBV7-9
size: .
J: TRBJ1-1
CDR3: CASSRGGGSAFF
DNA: TGTGCCAGCAGTAGGGGGGGAGGGTCCGCTTTCTTT

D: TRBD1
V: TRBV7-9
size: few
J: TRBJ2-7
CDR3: CASSPGTGFYEQYF
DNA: TGTGCCAGCAGTCCCGGGACAGGGTTCTACGAGCAGTACTTC

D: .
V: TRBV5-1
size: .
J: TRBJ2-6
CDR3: CASSLYSLDSGANVLTF
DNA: TGCGCCAGCAGCTTGTACAGCCTTGACTCTGGGGCCAACGTCCTGACTTTC

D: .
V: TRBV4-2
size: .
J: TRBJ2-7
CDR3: CARSLRYSYEQYF
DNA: TGTGCCAGGAGCCTCAGGTACTCCTACGAGCAGTACTTC

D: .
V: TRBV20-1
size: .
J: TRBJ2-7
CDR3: CSGSGGLAASYEQYF
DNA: TGCAGTGGGTCGGGTGGCTTAGCGGCGTCCTACGAGCAGTACTTC

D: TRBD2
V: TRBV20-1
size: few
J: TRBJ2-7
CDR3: CSARDGGLVSYEQYF
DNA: TGCAGTGCTAGAGATGGGGGACTAGTCTCCTACGAGCAGTACTTC

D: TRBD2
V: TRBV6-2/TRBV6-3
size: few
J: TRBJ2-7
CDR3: CASSRSGSREQYF
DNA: TGTGCCAGCAGTAGAAGCGGGAGTCGCGAGCAGTACTTC

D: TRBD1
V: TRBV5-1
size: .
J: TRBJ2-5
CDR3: CASSLGTGLDQETQYF
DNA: TGCGCCAGCAGCTTGGGGACAGGGTTGGATCAAGAGACCCAGTACTTC

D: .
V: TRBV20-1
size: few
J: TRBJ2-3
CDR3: CSAREIGRTDTQYF
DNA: TGCAGTGCTAGAGAGATAGGCCGCACAGATACGCAGTATTTT

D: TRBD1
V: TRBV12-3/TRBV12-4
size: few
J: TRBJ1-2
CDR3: CASSSDRAPGYTF
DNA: TGTGCCAGCAGCTCTGACAGGGCCCCGGGCTACACCTTC

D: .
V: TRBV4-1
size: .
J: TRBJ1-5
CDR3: CASSQVDADNQPQHF
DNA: TGCGCCAGCAGCCAAGTTGACGCAGACAATCAACCCCAGCATTTT

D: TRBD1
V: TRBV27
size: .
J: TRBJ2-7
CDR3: CASSRTGGGNEQYF
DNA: TGTGCCAGCAGCAGGACAGGGGGCGGGAACGAGCAGTACTTC

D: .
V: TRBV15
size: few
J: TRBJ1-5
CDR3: CATSRDHEGQPQHF
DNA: TGTGCCACCAGCAGAGATCATGAGGGACAGCCCCAGCATTTT

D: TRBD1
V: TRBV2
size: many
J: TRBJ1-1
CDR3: CASSVDRSNTEAFF
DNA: TGTGCCAGCAGTGTGGACAGGTCTAACACTGAAGCTTTCTTT

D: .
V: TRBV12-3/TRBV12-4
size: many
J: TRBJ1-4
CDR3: CASRSTVLHEKLFF
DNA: TGTGCCAGCAGATCGACAGTCCTTCATGAAAAACTGTTTTTT

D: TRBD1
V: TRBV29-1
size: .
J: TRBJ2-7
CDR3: CSVELLDRGLYEQYF
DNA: TGCAGCGTTGAGCTCCTAGACAGGGGACTTTACGAGCAGTACTTC

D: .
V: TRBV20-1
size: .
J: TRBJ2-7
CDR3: CSAVRSYEQYF
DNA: TGCAGTGCCGTTAGGAGCTACGAGCAGTACTTC